This TCR beta chain was sequenced during a study of shared clonotypes between healthy human individuals. With respect to this clone: Its antigen remains unknown.

Germline CDR1 and CDR2: SEHNR and FQNEAQ (reference sequence). V was cut by 3 bases and J by 10 bases, with 16 bases left in between. This CDR3 region has 14 residues. Clones were sequenced by immunoSEQ multiplex PCR, and TCRdb holds only the in-frame ones, with some missing. Of millions of clones listed, over 85% are singletons. The study, taken as a whole, reports: Few donors restricted represented genetic and exposure-history diversity. When compared with the clonotypes that were shared by all four sorted-subset donors, the non-shared clonotypes turned out to have lower generation probabilities. Memory subsets had estimated richness that was generally smaller than that of naive subsets. Clonotypes that were shared across a handful of donors made up roughly 5% of naive CD4 clonotypes.

Sequenced sample: naive CD4+ T cells from PBMCs. The subset here: CD45RA+ positively selected. The receptor was isolated from a man aged 18 to 30 in good health. Some clones in this sample may be carry-over from other donors' samples. The chain combines TRBV7-9 with TRBJ2-1; D call uncertain. The CDR3 protein is CASSFPRNEAEQFF. CDR3 nucleotide sequence: TGTGCCAGCAGCTTCCCTCGAAATGAGGCGGAGCAGTTCTTC.